Listed here are 4 T cell receptor beta chains from one sample, sequenced in a study of identical twins. TCRdb ran MiXCR on the 5' RACE reads and lists one entry per CDR3 protein. The sample holds approximately 890,000 distinct CDR3 sequences, approximately 13% seen once. This sample was also put to use in a study of yellow fever vaccine responses in identical twins.

Source material: PBMCs. The receptor set was obtained from a woman under 30 in good health.

V is TRBV27 and J is TRBJ2-1; D possibly corresponds to TRBD2 (7 bases). V shed 6 bases and J shed 6 bases, with 18 bases lying between them. Germline V gene sequence: CDR1 MNHEY, CDR2 SMNVEV (reference sequence). The CDR3 runs to 15 residues. In DNA, the CDR3 is TGTGCCAGCAGCTTGGGGGGGGCTCTTGGCAATGAGCAGTTCTTC. Amino acid sequence: CASSLGGALGNEQFF.

This clonotype was observed a handful of times. V is TRBV12-3 or TRBV12-4 and J is TRBJ1-4; D may be TRBD1 (5 bases). This CDR3 comprises 15 residues. With 6 bases removed from V and 4 bases from J, the gap between germline ends came to 15 bases. The CDR3 DNA sequence: TGTGCCAGCAGCCGGTCCAGGGACCATAATGAAAAACTGTTTTTT. It yields the protein CASSRSRDHNEKLFF.

The rearrangement joins TRBV2 to TRBJ2-7, with 7 bases fitting TRBD1. The CDR3 loop spans 13 amino acids. With V trimmed by 6 bases and J by 2 bases, 4 bases remained unmatched. Germline CDR1 is SNHLY and CDR2 is FYNNEI. CDR3 nucleotides: TGTGCCAGCAGAGACCAGGGGGCCTACGAGCAGTACTTC. Translated: CASRDQGAYEQYF.

This rearrangement joins TRBV7-2 to TRBJ2-2, with TRBD2 as a possible D gene (5 bases). Germline values: CDR1 SGHTA, CDR2 FQGNSA. V was pared by 5 bases and J by 3 bases, with 10 bases between. The CDR3 is 14 amino acids. The CDR3: CASSDREYTGELFF. CDR3 nucleotides: TGTGCCAGCAGCGACCGGGAATACACCGGGGAGCTGTTTTTT.